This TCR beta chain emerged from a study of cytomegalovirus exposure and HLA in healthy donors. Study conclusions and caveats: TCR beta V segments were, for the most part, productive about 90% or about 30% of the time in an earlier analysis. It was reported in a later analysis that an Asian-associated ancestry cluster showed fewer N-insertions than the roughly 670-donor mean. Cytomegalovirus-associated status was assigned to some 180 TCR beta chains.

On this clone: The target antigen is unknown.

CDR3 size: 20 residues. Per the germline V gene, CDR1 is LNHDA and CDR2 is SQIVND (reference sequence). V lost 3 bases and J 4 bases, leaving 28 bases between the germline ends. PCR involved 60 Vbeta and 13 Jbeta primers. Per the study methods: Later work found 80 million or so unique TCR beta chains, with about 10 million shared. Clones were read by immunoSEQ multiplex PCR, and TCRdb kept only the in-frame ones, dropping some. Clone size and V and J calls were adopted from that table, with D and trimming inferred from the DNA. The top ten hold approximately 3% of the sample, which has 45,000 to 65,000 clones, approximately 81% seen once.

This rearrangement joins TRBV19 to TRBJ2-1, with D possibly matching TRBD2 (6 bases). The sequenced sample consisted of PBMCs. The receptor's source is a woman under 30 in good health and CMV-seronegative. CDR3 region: CASSINQAGSLAGFYNEQFF. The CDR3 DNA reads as TGTGCCAGTAGTATTAATCAGGCGGGTTCCCTCGCGGGATTTTACAATGAGCAGTTCTTC.